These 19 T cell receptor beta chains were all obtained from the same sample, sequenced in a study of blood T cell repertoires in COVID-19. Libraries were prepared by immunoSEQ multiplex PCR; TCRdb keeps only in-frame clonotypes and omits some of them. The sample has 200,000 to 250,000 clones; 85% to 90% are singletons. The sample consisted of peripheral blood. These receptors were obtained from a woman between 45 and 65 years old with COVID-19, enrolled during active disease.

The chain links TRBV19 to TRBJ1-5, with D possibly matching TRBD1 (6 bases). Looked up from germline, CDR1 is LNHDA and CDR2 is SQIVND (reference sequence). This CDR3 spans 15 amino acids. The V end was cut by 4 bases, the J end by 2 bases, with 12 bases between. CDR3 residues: CASSREGGGNQPQHF. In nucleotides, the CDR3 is TGTGCCAGTAGTAGGGAAGGGGGTGGCAATCAGCCCCAGCATTTT.

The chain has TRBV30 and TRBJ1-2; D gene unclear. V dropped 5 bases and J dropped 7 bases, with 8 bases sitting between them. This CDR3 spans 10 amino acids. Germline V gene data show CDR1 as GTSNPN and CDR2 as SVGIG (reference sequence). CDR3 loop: CAWGSFGYTF. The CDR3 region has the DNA TGTGCCTGGGGTAGTTTTGGCTACACCTTC.

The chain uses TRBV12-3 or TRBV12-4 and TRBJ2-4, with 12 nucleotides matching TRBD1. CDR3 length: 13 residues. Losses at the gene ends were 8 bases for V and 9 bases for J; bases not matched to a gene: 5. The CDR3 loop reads CASSRGQGAIQYF. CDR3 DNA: TGTGCCAGCTCAAGGGGACAGGGGGCCATTCAGTACTTC.

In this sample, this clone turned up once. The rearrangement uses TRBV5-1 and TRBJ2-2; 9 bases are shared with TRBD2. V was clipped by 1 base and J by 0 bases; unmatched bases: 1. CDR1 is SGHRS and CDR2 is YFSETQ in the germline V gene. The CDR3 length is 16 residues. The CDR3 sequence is CASSLSGGTNTGELFF. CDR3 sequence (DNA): TGCGCCAGCAGCTTGAGCGGGGGGACGAACACCGGGGAGCTGTTTTTT.

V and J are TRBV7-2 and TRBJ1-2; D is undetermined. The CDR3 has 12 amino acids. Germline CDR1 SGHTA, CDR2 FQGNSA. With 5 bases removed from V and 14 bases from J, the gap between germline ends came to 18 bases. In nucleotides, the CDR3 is TGTGCCAGCAGCCCCCTACACAGTGTGTGGACCTTC. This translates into CASSPLHSVWTF. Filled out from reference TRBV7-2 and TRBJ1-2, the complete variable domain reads GAGVSQSPSNKVTEKGKDVELRCDPISGHTALYWYRQSLGQGLEFLIYFQGNSAPDKSGLPSDRFSAERTGGSVSTLTIQRTQQEDSAVYLCASSPLHSVWTFGSGTRLTVV.

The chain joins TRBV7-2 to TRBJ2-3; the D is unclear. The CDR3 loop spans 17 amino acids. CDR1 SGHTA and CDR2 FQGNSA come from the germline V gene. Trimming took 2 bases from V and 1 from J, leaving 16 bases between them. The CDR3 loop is CASSLPPRAVGTDTQYF. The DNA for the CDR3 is TGTGCCAGCAGCTTACCCCCCCGAGCTGTCGGCACAGATACGCAGTATTTT.

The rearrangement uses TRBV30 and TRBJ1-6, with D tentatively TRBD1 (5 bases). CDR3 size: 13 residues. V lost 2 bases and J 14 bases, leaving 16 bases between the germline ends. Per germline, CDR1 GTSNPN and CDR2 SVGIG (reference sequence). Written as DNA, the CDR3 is TGTGCCTGGAGTCCGGGGGACGTCGAGGCCCTCCACTTT. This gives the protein CAWSPGDVEALHF.

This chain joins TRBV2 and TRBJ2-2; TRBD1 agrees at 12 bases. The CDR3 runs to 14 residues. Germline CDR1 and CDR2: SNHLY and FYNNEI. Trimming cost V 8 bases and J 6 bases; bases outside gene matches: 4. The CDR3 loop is CASGGTGGPGELFF. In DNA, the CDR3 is TGTGCCAGCGGGGGGACAGGGGGCCCCGGGGAGCTGTTTTTT.

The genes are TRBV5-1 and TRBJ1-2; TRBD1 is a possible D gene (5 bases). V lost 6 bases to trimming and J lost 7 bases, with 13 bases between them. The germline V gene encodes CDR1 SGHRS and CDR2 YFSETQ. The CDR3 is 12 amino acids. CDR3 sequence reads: CASMGRETGYTF. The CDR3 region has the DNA TGCGCCAGCATGGGCAGGGAAACTGGCTACACCTTC.

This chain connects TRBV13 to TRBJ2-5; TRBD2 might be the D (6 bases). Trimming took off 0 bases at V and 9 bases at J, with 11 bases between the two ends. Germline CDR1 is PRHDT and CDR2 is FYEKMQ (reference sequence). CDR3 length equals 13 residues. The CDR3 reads CASSLGRREAQYF. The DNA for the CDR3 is TGTGCCAGCAGCTTAGGCCGGCGGGAAGCCCAGTACTTC. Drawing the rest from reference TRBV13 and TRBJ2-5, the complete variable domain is AAGVIQSPRHLIKEKRETATLKCYPIPRHDTVYWYQQGPGQDPQFLISFYEKMQSDKGSIPDRFSAQQFSDYHSELNMSSLELGDSALYFCASSLGRREAQYFGPGTRLLVL.

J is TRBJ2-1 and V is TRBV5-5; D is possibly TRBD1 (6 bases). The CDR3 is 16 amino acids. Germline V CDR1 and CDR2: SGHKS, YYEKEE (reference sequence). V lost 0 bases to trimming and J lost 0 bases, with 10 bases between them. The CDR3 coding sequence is TGTGCCAGCAGCTTGGCTGGGGGCAGCTCCTACAATGAGCAGTTCTTC. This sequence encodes CASSLAGGSSYNEQFF.

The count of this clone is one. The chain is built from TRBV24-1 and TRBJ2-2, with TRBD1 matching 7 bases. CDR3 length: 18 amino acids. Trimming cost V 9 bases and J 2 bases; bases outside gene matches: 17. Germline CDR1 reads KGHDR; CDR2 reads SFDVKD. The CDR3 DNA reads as TGTGCCACCCGAGAAAACTATAACCCAGGGGGAAACACCGGGGAGCTGTTTTTT. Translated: CATRENYNPGGNTGELFF.

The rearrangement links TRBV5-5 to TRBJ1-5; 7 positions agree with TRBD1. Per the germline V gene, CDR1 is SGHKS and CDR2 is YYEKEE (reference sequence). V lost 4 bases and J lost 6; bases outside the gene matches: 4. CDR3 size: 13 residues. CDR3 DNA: TGTGCCAGCAGCACAGGGGTCATTCAGCCCCAGCATTTT. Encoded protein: CASSTGVIQPQHF.

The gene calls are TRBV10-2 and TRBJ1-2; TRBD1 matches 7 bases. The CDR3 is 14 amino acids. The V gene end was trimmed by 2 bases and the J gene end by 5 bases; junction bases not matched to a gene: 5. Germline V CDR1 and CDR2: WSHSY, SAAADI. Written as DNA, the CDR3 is TGCGCCAGCAGTGAGACATCAGGGGGGTATGGCTACACCTTC. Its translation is CASSETSGGYGYTF.

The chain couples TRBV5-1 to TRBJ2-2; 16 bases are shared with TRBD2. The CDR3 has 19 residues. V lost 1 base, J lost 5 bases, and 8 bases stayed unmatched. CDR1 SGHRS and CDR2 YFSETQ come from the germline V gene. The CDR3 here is CASSLSGTSGGAATGELFF. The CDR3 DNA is TGCGCCAGCAGCTTGTCCGGGACTAGCGGGGGGGCCGCGACCGGGGAGCTGTTTTTT.

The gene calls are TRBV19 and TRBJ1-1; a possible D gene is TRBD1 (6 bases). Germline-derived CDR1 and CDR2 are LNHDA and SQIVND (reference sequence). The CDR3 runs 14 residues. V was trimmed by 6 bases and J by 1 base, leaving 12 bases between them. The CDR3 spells CASSTYRENTEAFF. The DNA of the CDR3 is TGTGCCAGTAGCACCTACAGGGAGAACACTGAAGCTTTCTTT.

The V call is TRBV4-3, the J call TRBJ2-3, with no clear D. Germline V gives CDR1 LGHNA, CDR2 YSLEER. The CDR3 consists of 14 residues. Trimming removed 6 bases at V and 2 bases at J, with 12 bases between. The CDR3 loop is CASSASEFTDTQYF. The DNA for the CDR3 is TGCGCCAGCAGTGCTAGTGAGTTCACAGATACGCAGTATTTT.

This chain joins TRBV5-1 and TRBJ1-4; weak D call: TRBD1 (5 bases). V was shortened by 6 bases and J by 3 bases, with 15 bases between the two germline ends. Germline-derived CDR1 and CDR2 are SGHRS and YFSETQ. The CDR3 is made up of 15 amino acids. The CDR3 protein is CASKRVGGSNEKLFF. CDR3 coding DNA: TGCGCCAGCAAACGAGTCGGGGGATCTAATGAAAAACTGTTTTTT. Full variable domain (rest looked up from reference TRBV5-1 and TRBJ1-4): KAGVTQTPRYLIKTRGQQVTLSCSPISGHRSVSWYQQTPGQGLQFLFEYFSETQRNKGNFPGRFSGRQFSNSRSEMNVSTLELGDSALYLCASKRVGGSNEKLFFGSGTQLSVL.

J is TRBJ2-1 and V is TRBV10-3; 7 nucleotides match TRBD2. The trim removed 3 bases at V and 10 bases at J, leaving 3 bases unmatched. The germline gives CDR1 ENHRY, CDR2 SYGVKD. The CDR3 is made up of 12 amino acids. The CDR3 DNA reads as TGTGCCATCAGTGAATGGGGGGGAGAGCAGTTCTTC. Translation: CAISEWGGEQFF.